The 29 T cell receptor beta chains below were found in one sample sequenced in a study of esophageal squamous cell carcinoma under preoperative chemotherapy (dated by TCRdb to between 2017 and 2018). The sample's time point label, decoded: before preoperative PTX-NDP chemotherapy. Library preparation was by PCR. Sequencing used a HiSeq X Ten. TCRdb's own reprocessing of the public reads used fastp at Q25 and MiXCR and kept productive beta chains. Each record represents a unique CDR3 protein, reported with the most common genes and DNA among its rows. This sample lists roughly 12,000 distinct CDR3 sequences; under 65% were detected once. The ten largest clones represent over 15% of the sample. Sample collection was performed from a patient given preoperative chemotherapy. The source of these receptors is a human donor with esophageal squamous cell carcinoma. The donor label of this sample is uncertain.

Remarks on this clonotype: The junction and the germline gene differ at one end; a read error may be behind it. The V and J genes are TRBV6-1 and TRBJ2-3; TRBD2 might be the D (7 bases). CDR3 size: 14 residues. CDR1 is MNHNS, CDR2 SASEGT, per germline. This CDR3 is CASREGGDQETQYF. The CDR3 nucleotides are TGTGCCAGCAGAGAGGGGGGGGACCAAGAGACGCAGTACTTT.

Of note for this clonotype: Germline is not matched at one junction end, which may reflect a read error. The chain recombines TRBV6-5 with TRBJ1-1, with D perhaps TRBD1 (5 bases). The germline V gene encodes CDR1 MNHEY and CDR2 SVGAGI. The CDR3 length is 15 residues. In DNA, the CDR3 is TGTGCCAGCAGTCACTCCCAGGGCCCGAACACTGAAGCTTTCTTT. Amino acids: CASSHSQGPNTEAFF.

Judged by abundance, this clonotype is large. This chain uses TRBV6-5 with TRBJ2-1; maybe TRBD1 (6 bases). The germline CDR1 and CDR2 sequences are MNHEY and SVGAGI. V was trimmed by 0 bases and J by 13 bases, leaving 25 bases between them. This CDR3 spans 17 amino acids. CDR3 loop: CASSYSFVQGRAGAQFF. The DNA of the CDR3 is TGTGCCAGCAGTTACTCGTTTGTCCAGGGGAGAGCAGGGGCCCAGTTCTTC.

The V call is TRBV4-1, the J call TRBJ1-1; no definite D call. This CDR3 spans 15 amino acids. V was trimmed by 0 bases and J by 5 bases, leaving 13 bases between them. Per germline, CDR1 MGHRA and CDR2 YSYEKL. CDR3 nucleotides: TGCGCCAGCAGCCAAGATTGGTCCGGGAAAACTGAAGCTTTCTTT. Its translation: CASSQDWSGKTEAFF.

Remarks on this clonotype: A junction end diverges from the germline sequence, so it may reflect a read error. The chain uses TRBV6-1 and TRBJ2-4, with 8 bases lining up with TRBD2. CDR1 MNHNS and CDR2 SASEGT come from the germline V gene. The CDR3 is 16 residues long. The DNA of the CDR3 is TGTGCCAGCAGCGTATCGGGGGGGTGGGGCAAAGATACGCAGTATTTC. This gives the protein CASSVSGGWGKDTQYF.

J is TRBJ2-3 and V is TRBV6-5; perhaps TRBD2 as D (7 bases). The V and J ends lost 4 bases and 9 bases respectively, with 20 bases between them. This CDR3 spans 15 amino acids. Germline-derived CDR1 and CDR2 are MNHEY and SVGAGI. The CDR3 DNA sequence: TGTGCCAGCAGTTGGGGGGGGGGCCGCAAAAACACGCAGTATTTT. This gives the protein CASSWGGGRKNTQYF.

The CDR3 sequence is CASSGREGGSKNTQYF. The CDR3 nucleotides are TGTGCCAGCAGCGGCCGAGAGGGCGGGTCAAAAAATACGCAGTATTTT. J is TRBJ2-1 and V is TRBV11-3, with D perhaps TRBD2 (5 bases). The J call may not be correct, given that the DNA end is closer to TRBJ2-3. The CDR3 is 16 amino acids. Germline V gene lookup returns CDR1 SGHNT and CDR2 YENEEA.

Judged by abundance, this clonotype is medium-sized. The V gene is TRBV6-5, the J gene TRBJ2-1; no reliable D call. This CDR3 has 15 amino acids. CDR1 and CDR2 from the germline V gene are MNHEY and SVGAGI. V was trimmed by 0 bases and J by 3 bases, leaving 9 bases between them. The CDR3 here is CASSYSAGGYNEQFF. The DNA for the CDR3 is TGTGCCAGCAGTTACTCTGCCGGTGGCTACAATGAGCAGTTCTTC.

This clonotype turned up a few times. V and J are TRBV7-6 and TRBJ2-5, with 13 bases lining up with TRBD2. V lost 2 bases, J lost 2 bases, and 8 bases stayed unmatched. CDR1 SGHVS and CDR2 FNYEAQ come from the germline V gene. This CDR3 has 18 amino acids. Here the CDR3 reads CASSLIIGTSGAQETQYF. CDR3 coding DNA: TGTGCCAGCAGCTTAATTATTGGGACTAGCGGGGCGCAAGAGACCCAGTACTTC.

Judged by abundance, this clonotype is medium-sized. The J gene is TRBJ2-3, the V gene TRBV6-5; 9 bases agree with TRBD2. This CDR3 comprises 17 residues. Germline V gives CDR1 MNHEY, CDR2 SVGAGI. J was trimmed by 2 bases and V by 0 bases; bases with no gene match: 6. CDR3 DNA sequence: TGTGCCAGCAGTTACTCGAGAGCGGGAGGTGTCACAGATACGCAGTATTTT. Its translation: CASSYSRAGGVTDTQYF.

The chain combines TRBV6-5 with TRBJ1-1; a weak D match, TRBD1 (5 bases). CDR1 is MNHEY and CDR2 is SVGAGI in the germline V gene. Trimming cost V 2 bases and J 0 bases, with 10 bases left between them. The CDR3 is 15 residues long. The CDR3 DNA is TGTGCCAGCAGTTACGCAGGGATCATGAACACTGAAGCTTTCTTT. Its translation is CASSYAGIMNTEAFF.

This clonotype was recorded only once. The rearrangement joins TRBV10-3 to TRBJ2-6, with D hard to call. V was pared by 10 bases and J by 0 bases, with 13 bases between. From germline, CDR1 is ENHRY and CDR2 SYGVKD. The CDR3 covers 15 residues. CDR3 nucleotide sequence: TGTGCCACCAACCCTCAGGCCTCTGGGGCCAACGTCCTGACTTTC. Protein: CATNPQASGANVLTF.

The rearrangement links TRBV7-2 to TRBJ2-2; the D is unclear. V lost 5 bases, J lost 5 bases, and 9 bases lay in between. The germline gives CDR1 SGHTA, CDR2 FQGNSA. This CDR3 region has 13 residues. The chain's CDR3 is CASSAWMTGELFF. CDR3 sequence (DNA): TGTGCCAGCAGCGCCTGGATGACCGGGGAGCTGTTTTTT.

CDR3 sequence reads: CASSLATGTTYGYTF. CDR3 coding DNA: TGTGCCAGCAGTCTTGCCACCGGGACAACGTATGGCTACACCTTC. The rearrangement joins TRBV6-1 to TRBJ1-2; a possible D gene is TRBD1 (6 bases). The germline CDR1 and CDR2 sequences are MNHNS and SASEGT. Deletions cut 5 bases from V and 5 bases from J, with 18 bases between. The CDR3 totals 15 residues.

This CDR3 is CASRRGQGIRTDTQYF. Here the CDR3 DNA reads TGTGCCAGCAGGCGAGGGCAGGGGATAAGGACAGATACGCAGTATTTT. This rearrangement joins TRBV6-1 to TRBJ2-3; tentative D call: TRBD1 (6 bases). Looked up from germline, CDR1 is MNHNS and CDR2 is SASEGT. V shed 6 bases and J shed 3 bases, with 19 bases lying between them. The CDR3 is made up of 16 amino acids.

The chain couples TRBV12-3 or TRBV12-4 to TRBJ2-4; D is undetermined. The CDR3 length is 14 residues. V lost 11 bases, J lost 1 base, and 15 bases lay in between. The CDR3 loop reads CACTSPGAKNIQYF. As DNA, the CDR3 is TGTGCCTGTACCTCCCCCGGGGCCAAAAACATTCAGTACTTC.

This rearrangement joins TRBV7-2 to TRBJ2-5, with D possibly matching TRBD2 (5 bases). This CDR3 has 14 amino acids. The V end lost 4 bases, the J end lost 5 bases, and 14 bases lay between the germline ends. Germline loops: CDR1 SGHTA, CDR2 FQGNSA. The chain's CDR3 is CASSSLAPEETQYF. The DNA of the CDR3 is TGTGCCAGCAGCTCGCTAGCCCCAGAGGAGACCCAGTACTTC.

The rearrangement uses TRBV27 and TRBJ2-4; TRBD1 is a possible D gene (5 bases). Germline loops: CDR1 MNHEY, CDR2 SMNVEV (reference sequence). CDR3 length: 12 residues. The CDR3 loop reads CAGLSAKNIQYF. CDR3 nucleotides: TGTGCGGGGCTGTCGGCCAAAAACATTCAGTACTTC.

This clonotype is judged medium-sized. The chain has TRBV7-2 and TRBJ2-1; TRBD2 matches 7 bases. Trimming at V came to 6 bases and at J to 10 bases, leaving 12 bases not matched to a gene. The CDR3 length is 14 residues. Germline-derived CDR1 and CDR2 are SGHTA and FQGNSA. Here the CDR3 reads CASRRIAGVGEQFF. DNA of the CDR3: TGTGCCAGCAGGAGGATCGCGGGAGTGGGCGAGCAGTTCTTC.

The chain employs TRBV6-1 and TRBJ2-7; 9 bases agree with TRBD1. The germline gives CDR1 MNHNS, CDR2 SASEGT. CDR3 size: 17 residues. V trimming: 2 bases; J trimming: 0 bases; junction bases outside the gene matches: 8. In DNA form, the CDR3 reads TGTGCCAGCAGTGAATATAACTGGGGACAGGGCTCCTACGAGCAGTACTTC. Encoded protein: CASSEYNWGQGSYEQYF.

The J gene is TRBJ2-5, the V gene TRBV6-1; D unclear. Germline-derived CDR1 and CDR2 are MNHNS and SASEGT. The CDR3 sequence is 12 residues long. Trimming removed 9 bases from V and 11 bases from J, with 19 bases in between. This CDR3 is CASVSELDTQYF. CDR3 nucleotides: TGTGCCAGTGTCAGTGAGCTGGATACGCAGTACTTC.

With respect to this clonotype: At one boundary the junction diverges from the germline segment, which might be a read error. The chain employs TRBV6-1 and TRBJ2-1; possibly TRBD1 for D (8 bases). Germline CDR1 and CDR2: MNHNS and SASEGT. The length of the CDR3 is 19 residues. CDR3 DNA sequence: TGTGCCAGCAGGGGGGGGGGACAGGCCCGCTTAACATCCTACGATGAGCTGTTTTTC. Amino acids: CASRGGGQARLTSYDELFF.

This clonotype was observed a single time. The junction differs from germline at one of its ends, possibly a read error. The chain is built from TRBV10-1 and TRBJ2-1; D perhaps matches TRBD2 (5 bases). The germline V gene encodes CDR1 WNHNN and CDR2 SYGVQD (reference sequence). This CDR3 has 12 residues. The CDR3 is CASSRTYNAQFF. The CDR3 DNA reads as TGCGCCAGCAGCAGGACTTACAATGCGCAGTTCTTT.

This chain connects TRBV6-1 to TRBJ2-3, with unresolved D. The CDR3 has 15 residues. The V gene lost 4 bases and the J gene lost 0 bases, with 11 bases spanning the gap. Germline CDR1 is MNHNS and CDR2 is SASEGT. CDR3 protein: CASSGKGVSTDTQYF. CDR3 bases: TGTGCCAGCAGTGGGAAGGGCGTTAGCACAGATACGCAGTATTTT.

The sample holds one count of this clonotype. The rearrangement uses TRBV6-1 and TRBJ2-4; the match to TRBD1 covers 7 bases. The V segment lost 4 bases and the J segment 13 bases; nucleotides outside the gene matches: 10. The CDR3 has 13 amino acids. Germline CDR1 is MNHNS and CDR2 is SASEGT. CDR3 in DNA: TGTGCCAGCAGTGGGGGGACAGTCAATGAGCAGTACTTC. This sequence encodes CASSGGTVNEQYF.

The chain employs TRBV6-1 and TRBJ2-2, with D perhaps matching TRBD1 (6 bases). CDR3 length equals 14 residues. With 6 bases removed from V and 0 bases from J, the gap between germline ends came to 8 bases. Germline V gene data show CDR1 as MNHNS and CDR2 as SASEGT. The DNA for the CDR3 is TGTGCCAGCAGGACAGGACCGAACACCGGGGAGCTGTTTTTT. Amino acid sequence: CASRTGPNTGELFF.

This chain connects TRBV7-2 to TRBJ2-1; D might be TRBD2 (5 bases). Germline V lookup: CDR1 SGHTA, CDR2 FQGNSA. Trimming removed 4 bases at V and 13 bases at J, with 20 bases between. This CDR3 region has 14 residues. For the CDR3, the DNA is TGTGCCAGCAGCTCGCTAGCCCCAGAGGAGACCCAGTTCTTC. Encoded protein: CASSSLAPEETQFF. The full variable domain, its missing parts supplied by reference TRBV7-2 and TRBJ2-1, is GAGVSQSPSNKVTEKGKDVELRCDPISGHTALYWYRQSLGQGLEFLIYFQGNSAPDKSGLPSDRFSAERTGGSVSTLTIQRTQQEDSAVYLCASSSLAPEETQFFGPGTRLTVL.

This clonotype was counted only a few times. The chain recombines TRBV6-1 with TRBJ2-7; 10 bases line up with TRBD2. In germline, CDR1 is MNHNS, CDR2 SASEGT. V dropped 0 bases and J dropped 3; count of bases not matched to a gene: 2. This CDR3 region has 15 residues. The CDR3 DNA sequence: TGTGCCAGCAGTGAAGCCTCTAGCGGGAGCTACGAGCAGTACTTC. Its translation is CASSEASSGSYEQYF.

The genes are TRBV6-1 and TRBJ1-2, with 8 nucleotides matching TRBD1. The CDR3 totals 16 residues. The V gene's germline CDR1 is MNHNS and CDR2 SASEGT. V was pared by 1 base and J by 7 bases, with 11 bases of the junction left unmatched. This chain's CDR3 is CASSEGVATGGSGYTF. DNA of the CDR3: TGTGCCAGCAGTGAAGGAGTCGCCACAGGGGGTAGTGGCTACACCTTC.